The clone carrying this TCR beta chain was detected only a few times. Molecular barcoding with unique molecular identifiers was used for the TCRbeta library. TCRdb processed the PCR reads anew with MiXCR; each CDR3 protein has one entry. The table shows around 110,000 distinct CDR3 sequences, with 10% to 13% occurring only once. This entry belongs to a study of T-cell reconstitution after alpha-beta-depleted transplantation in children. This CDR3 has 14 amino acids. The genes are TRBV21-1 and TRBJ2-1; TRBD2, the table's D call, lacks a check against the DNA. TRBV21-1 counts as a pseudogene. The TCR was taken from a boy aged 2 to 10 with acute lymphoblastic leukemia, due to receive a stem cell transplant. Material: PBMCs, obtained before TCRalphabeta/CD19-depleted stem cell transplant. CDR3 loop: CARPGPGAYNEQFF. CDR3 nucleotide sequence: TGTGCCAGGCCGGGCCCCGGAGCCTACAATGAGCAGTTCTTC.